This entry lists 25 T cell receptor beta chains sequenced from one sample in a study of T cells in Graves' hyperthyroidism and ophthalmopathy. Amplified TCR beta CDR3 regions derived from RNA transcripts. HTBI primers were used for first-round RT-PCR of the TCR CDR3. TCRdb re-derived calls from the multiplex PCR reads in MiXCR, one entry per CDR3 protein. The sample holds 300,000 to 450,000 distinct CDR3 sequences, 15% to 18% seen once. The specimen sequenced was blood. The receptor set was obtained from a woman between 18 and 30 years old with Graves' hyperthyroidism that later progressed to Graves' ophthalmopathy.

This chain connects TRBV15 to TRBJ2-1; no reliable D call. Germline assignment: CDR1 LNHNV and CDR2 YYDKDF (reference sequence). V shed 0 bases and J shed 6 bases, with 6 bases lying between them. The CDR3 is made up of 13 amino acids. The CDR3 DNA sequence: TGTGCCACCAGCAGAGATATGGTCAATGAGCAGTTCTTC. This sequence encodes CATSRDMVNEQFF.

This clonotype was seen many times. V gene TRBV5-1 combines with J gene TRBJ1-1; a weak D match, TRBD1 (6 bases). Germline assignment: CDR1 SGHRS and CDR2 YFSETQ. The V end was cut by 4 bases, the J end by 3 bases, with 16 bases between. This CDR3 contains 15 residues. CDR3: CASSGLQGGDTEAFF. The CDR3 DNA sequence: TGCGCCAGCAGCGGATTACAGGGAGGGGACACTGAAGCTTTCTTT.

This clonotype appeared a few times. This chain connects TRBV25-1 to TRBJ2-5; D remains ambiguous. The germline V and J ends were trimmed by 3 bases and 6 bases, with 8 bases remaining between them. Germline CDR1 MGHDK, CDR2 SYGVNS. The CDR3 runs to 12 residues. The CDR3 spells CASSDHEKTQYF. The CDR3 DNA reads TGTGCCAGCAGTGACCATGAGAAGACCCAGTACTTC. The whole variable domain, filled in from reference TRBV25-1 and TRBJ2-5, reads EADIYQTPRYLVIGTGKKITLECSQTMGHDKMYWYQQDPGMELHLIHYSYGVNSTEKGDLSSESTVSRIRTEHFPLTLESARPSHTSQYLCASSDHEKTQYFGPGTRLLVL.

V gene TRBV9 combines with J gene TRBJ1-6; no clear D gene. Germline CDR1 reads SGDLS; CDR2 reads YYNGEE. CDR3 length: 14 residues. V dropped 0 bases and J dropped 5 bases, with 6 bases sitting between them. The CDR3 spells CASSVGGNNSPLHF. The CDR3 DNA follows: TGTGCCAGCAGCGTAGGAGGGAATAATTCACCCCTCCACTTT.

Many counts were recorded for this clonotype. This chain links TRBV6-2 or TRBV6-3 with TRBJ2-1; D is undetermined. The CDR3 sequence is 15 residues long. Between the trimmed V and J ends, which lost 6 bases and 1 base, there was a span of 13 bases. Germline lookup yields CDR1 MNHEY and CDR2 SVGEGT. The CDR3: CASRPLANSYNEQFF. The CDR3 region has the DNA TGTGCCAGCAGGCCCCTGGCGAATTCCTACAATGAGCAGTTCTTC.

There are a few counts of this clonotype. A read error may produce the germline difference seen at one junction end. The chain joins TRBV6-2 or TRBV6-3 to TRBJ1-5; perhaps TRBD1 as D (5 bases). The CDR3 is made up of 14 amino acids. Germline V gene lookup returns CDR1 MNHEY and CDR2 SVGEGT. This chain's CDR3 is CASSYAGPNRPQHF. As DNA, the CDR3 is TGTGCCAGCAGTTACGCAGGGCCGAATCGGCCCCAGCATTTT.

This clonotype was seen at least ten times. The rearrangement links TRBV16 to TRBJ2-7; 8 bases match TRBD2. CDR1 is KGHSY and CDR2 is FQNENV in the germline V gene. The CDR3 loop spans 15 amino acids. V was pared by 0 bases and J by 4 bases, with 5 bases of the junction left unmatched. CDR3 sequence reads: CASSQSAGAAYEQYF. CDR3 coding DNA: TGTGCCAGCAGCCAATCAGCGGGAGCGGCTTACGAGCAGTACTTC.

This clonotype has just a few counts. The genes are TRBV20-1 and TRBJ2-1, with TRBD2 matching 8 bases. Germline V gives CDR1 DFQATT, CDR2 SNEGSKA (reference sequence). The CDR3 sequence is 14 residues long. Trimming removed 3 bases from V and 2 bases from J; junction bases left unmatched: 3. The CDR3 spells CSARYGRAYNEQFF. Written as DNA, the CDR3 is TGCAGTGCTAGGTACGGGAGGGCCTACAATGAGCAGTTCTTC.

This clonotype was detected many times. The V and J genes are TRBV2 and TRBJ2-1; TRBD2 agrees at 11 bases. The length of the CDR3 is 16 residues. CDR1 is SNHLY, CDR2 FYNNEI, per germline. Trimming cost V 6 bases and J 5 bases; bases outside gene matches: 9. The CDR3 reads CASSTTGTSGNNEQFF. Here the CDR3 DNA reads TGTGCCAGCAGCACCACCGGGACTAGCGGAAACAATGAGCAGTTCTTC.

Of note for this clonotype: Being one base from a much bigger clone, this may be a read error. The chain recombines TRBV2 with TRBJ2-7, with D possibly matching TRBD2 (5 bases). The length of the CDR3 is 13 residues. Looked up from germline, CDR1 is SNHLY and CDR2 is FYNNEI. V was clipped by 5 bases and J by 2 bases, with 10 bases between them. The CDR3 sequence is CASSIPTTYEQYF. The CDR3 nucleotides are TGTGCCAGCAGTATACCGACTACCTACGAGCAGTACTTC. The full variable domain, its missing parts supplied by reference TRBV2 and TRBJ2-7, is EPEVTQTPSHQVTQMGQEVILRCVPISNHLYFYWYRQILGQKVEFLVSFYNNEISEKSEIFDDQFSVERPDGSNFTLKIRSTKLEDSAMYFCASSIPTTYEQYFGPGTRLTVT.

Comment on this clonotype: This may be a read error: a much more frequent sequence differs by one nucleotide. The rearrangement links TRBV20-1 to TRBJ2-3; 11 bases are shared with TRBD2. Looked up from germline, CDR1 is DFQATT and CDR2 is SNEGSKA (reference sequence). The trim removed 0 bases at V and 2 bases at J, leaving 16 bases unmatched. This CDR3 region has 20 residues. CDR3 residues: CSARDSELAGVEDFTDTQYF. CDR3 in DNA: TGCAGTGCTAGAGATTCTGAACTAGCGGGAGTGGAGGACTTCACAGATACGCAGTATTTT.

This clonotype has more than one count but fewer than ten. The chain employs TRBV20-1 and TRBJ2-7; 7 positions agree with TRBD1. V lost 5 bases and J lost 1; bases outside the gene matches: 5. Germline V lookup: CDR1 DFQATT, CDR2 SNEGSKA (reference sequence). The CDR3 contains 13 residues. In DNA form, the CDR3 reads TGCAGTGCTGAGGACAGGTTATCCTACGAGCAGTACTTC. It codes for CSAEDRLSYEQYF.

This clonotype occurred a few times. The chain has TRBV5-1 and TRBJ1-4; D unresolved. From germline, CDR1 is SGHRS and CDR2 YFSETQ. The CDR3 contains 11 residues. The V end lost 2 bases, the J end lost 4 bases, and 0 bases lay between the germline ends. CDR3 DNA sequence: TGCGCCAGCAGCTTTAATGAAAAACTGTTTTTT. It specifies CASSFNEKLFF.

This clonotype was seen a few times. The chain recombines TRBV6-1 with TRBJ2-6; D gene ambiguous. CDR3 length: 13 residues. Germline V CDR1 and CDR2: MNHNS, SASEGT. V lost 7 bases, J lost 0 bases, and 4 bases lay in between. The CDR3 sequence: CASTSSGANVLTF. The CDR3 coding sequence is TGTGCCAGCACCTCCTCTGGGGCCAACGTCCTGACTTTC.

This clonotype was found many times. The V gene is TRBV28, the J gene TRBJ2-2; D might be TRBD2 (5 bases). The V gene lost 3 bases and the J gene lost 3 bases, with 14 bases spanning the gap. This CDR3 region has 16 residues. CDR1 is MDHEN and CDR2 is SYDVKM in the germline V gene. CDR3 loop: CASSFLPSRYTGELFF. The CDR3 DNA is TGTGCCAGCAGTTTTCTCCCTAGCCGATACACCGGGGAGCTGTTTTTT.

This clonotype has ten or more counts. V is TRBV12-3 or TRBV12-4 and J is TRBJ2-5; D may match TRBD1 or TRBD2 (5 bases each). The V gene lost 3 bases and the J gene lost 5 bases, with 13 bases spanning the gap. The CDR3 is made up of 14 amino acids. The CDR3 spells CASSFSGPGETQYF. As DNA, the CDR3 is TGTGCCAGCAGTTTCTCAGGGCCGGGGGAGACCCAGTACTTC.

There are many counts of this clonotype. V usage is TRBV28 and J usage is TRBJ1-1; the match to TRBD1 covers 10 bases. This CDR3 comprises 17 residues. Germline V CDR1 and CDR2: MDHEN, SYDVKM. Trimming cost V 5 bases and J 6 bases; bases outside gene matches: 15. For the CDR3, the DNA is TGTGCCAGCAGTCACCGACCCTGGACAGGGGGTGACGCTGAAGCTTTCTTT. Protein: CASSHRPWTGGDAEAFF.

This clonotype has at least ten counts. The J gene is TRBJ2-7, the V gene TRBV27; D perhaps matches TRBD1 (6 bases). CDR3 length: 15 amino acids. Trimming removed 5 bases from V and 0 bases from J, with 14 bases in between. Germline V gene sequence: CDR1 MNHEY, CDR2 SMNVEV (reference sequence). CDR3 DNA: TGTGCCAGCAGTCTTAGCCAGGGGTTCTCCTACGAGCAGTACTTC. Translated: CASSLSQGFSYEQYF.

The V call is TRBV19, the J call TRBJ1-5; 10 bases map to TRBD1. The CDR3 totals 16 residues. V shed 4 bases and J 5 bases; nucleotides not matched to a gene: 8. CDR1 and CDR2 from the germline V gene are LNHDA and SQIVND (reference sequence). The CDR3 sequence: CASSKGPGTGDQPQHF. The CDR3 DNA is TGTGCCAGTAGTAAAGGGCCAGGGACAGGGGATCAGCCCCAGCATTTT.

This clonotype has just a few counts. This chain joins TRBV20-1 and TRBJ2-7; D not resolved. Deletions cut 6 bases from V and 2 bases from J, with 8 bases between. This CDR3 region has 11 residues. In germline, CDR1 is DFQATT, CDR2 SNEGSKA (reference sequence). The CDR3 DNA follows: TGCAGTGCAGACCGCCCCTACGAGCAGTACTTC. Its translation is CSADRPYEQYF.

The table lists this clonotype with a few counts. The rearrangement links TRBV7-9 to TRBJ2-1; 14 nucleotides line up with TRBD2. Per the germline V gene, CDR1 is SEHNR and CDR2 is FQNEAQ (reference sequence). V was pared by 5 bases and J by 0 bases, with 12 bases of the junction left unmatched. CDR3 size: 20 residues. CDR3 sequence: CASSLTRGLAGGSSYNEQFF. The CDR3 bases are TGTGCCAGCAGCCTGACGAGAGGACTAGCGGGAGGTAGCTCCTACAATGAGCAGTTCTTC.

This clonotype was counted many times. The chain has TRBV7-2 and TRBJ2-3, with 8 bases matching TRBD2. The ends lost 4 bases at V and 3 bases at J; junction bases unmatched: 6. From germline, CDR1 is SGHTA and CDR2 FQGNSA. The CDR3 sequence is 15 residues long. In DNA form, the CDR3 reads TGTGCCAGCAGCTCCGCGGGAGGTTCAACAGATACGCAGTATTTT. The encoded protein is CASSSAGGSTDTQYF.

As concerns this clonotype: A read error is possible here, since a much larger clone lies one base away. J is TRBJ2-7 and V is TRBV7-2; 9 nucleotides align to TRBD2. The V gene's germline CDR1 is SGHTA and CDR2 FQGNSA. The CDR3 has 17 amino acids. The V segment lost 5 bases and the J segment 7 bases; nucleotides outside the gene matches: 18. CDR3 nucleotides: TGTGCCAGCAGCCCCCGAGGTAGCGGGAGTTCGGGCAATGAGCAGTACTTC. It translates to CASSPRGSGSSGNEQYF.

This clonotype was observed many times. V and J are TRBV20-1 and TRBJ2-1; no definite D call. V shed 3 bases and J shed 6 bases, with 9 bases lying between them. The CDR3 covers 12 residues. Germline V gives CDR1 DFQATT, CDR2 SNEGSKA (reference sequence). The CDR3 DNA is TGCAGTGCTAGCACCCGGCTCAATGAGCAGTTCTTC. This sequence encodes CSASTRLNEQFF.

The chain recombines TRBV27 with TRBJ2-1; D might be TRBD1 (6 bases). This CDR3 has 14 residues. Germline V gives CDR1 MNHEY, CDR2 SMNVEV (reference sequence). Trimming stripped 5 bases from V and 9 bases from J, with 17 bases between. Here the CDR3 DNA reads TGTGCCAGCAGTAGATACAGGGAGCGCTTTGAGCAGTTCTTC. It codes for CASSRYRERFEQFF.